This T cell receptor (beta chain) originates from a study of radiotherapy plus CTLA-4 blockade in lung cancer. Study summary: Objective responses were documented in under 20% of patients, with disease control in about 28%.

Data came from immunoSEQ multiplex PCR; TCRdb stores just in-frame clones and leaves some out. The sample lists roughly 120,000 clones, roughly 86% occurring once. Points on this clone: Its antigen is not known.

Focal radiation was given together with CTLA-4 blockade (ipilimumab) to patients with chemo-refractory metastatic non-small-cell lung cancer. Study-level findings and limits: Tumor-derived TCR clones expanded in blood after radiotherapy plus ipilimumab.

V was clipped by 3 bases and J by 5 bases; unmatched bases: 9. From germline, CDR1 is SEHNR and CDR2 FQNEAQ (reference sequence). This CDR3 region has 15 residues. The chain combines TRBV7-9 with TRBJ2-7; 8 bases are shared with TRBD1. The material was peripheral blood, obtained from a patient treated with radiotherapy plus ipilimumab. This TCR was sampled from a human donor with non-small cell lung cancer that progressed on radiotherapy plus ipilimumab. Some clones in this sample may be carry-over from other donors' samples. The CDR3 DNA sequence: TGTGCCAGCAGCTTTCACCGTGGACAGGGCCACGAGCAGTACTTC. It codes for CASSFHRGQGHEQYF.